This T cell receptor (beta chain) was captured in a study of blood T cell repertoires in COVID-19. Study-level information: Spain, Italy and the United States supplied samples that represented acute and convalescent COVID-19. Sample material is recorded as cDNA or gDNA derived from T cells, B-cell-depleted T cells, or PBMCs.

Trimming cost V 5 bases and J 3 bases, with 6 bases left between them. This CDR3 is built from 11 residues. Germline CDR1 DFQATT, CDR2 SNEGSKA (reference sequence). The method was immunoSEQ multiplex PCR; TCRdb's version includes in-frame clones alone and lacks a portion of them. The repertoire holds about 82,000 clones, with 75% to 85% as singletons. This TCR was sampled from a woman aged 40 to 49 with active or convalescent COVID-19. The sequenced sample was peripheral blood. This chain links TRBV20-1 with TRBJ2-3; D remains unclear. The CDR3 reads CSAFQTDTQYF. In DNA, the CDR3 is TGCAGTGCTTTCCAAACAGATACGCAGTATTTT.